The sequence of this T cell receptor beta chain was determined in a study of monozygotic twins with inflammatory bowel disease. Of note for this clonotype: Its specificity is unknown.

cDNA was produced in eight separate reactions per sample. TCRdb reprocessed the 5' RACE reads and stores each CDR3 protein as one record, lacking DNA. This listing includes some 190,000 distinct CDR3 sequences. Findings and limits, study-wide: Healthy co-twins, by inverse Simpson, had higher TCRbeta diversity than their siblings with IBD. Especially where disease activity was present, IBD patients had fewer clonotypes in common with others than healthy twins did. Added variability in patient repertoires may stem from differing immunosuppressive treatments.

The CDR3 is made up of 13 amino acids. Germline CDR1 is SGHRS and CDR2 is YFSETQ. The rearrangement joins TRBV5-1 to TRBJ1-3. The sequenced material came from blood. This sequence originates from a human donor with ulcerative colitis or Crohn's disease, or a healthy co-twin of an affected twin (not recorded which). The CDR3 region is CASSPRTGNTIYF.